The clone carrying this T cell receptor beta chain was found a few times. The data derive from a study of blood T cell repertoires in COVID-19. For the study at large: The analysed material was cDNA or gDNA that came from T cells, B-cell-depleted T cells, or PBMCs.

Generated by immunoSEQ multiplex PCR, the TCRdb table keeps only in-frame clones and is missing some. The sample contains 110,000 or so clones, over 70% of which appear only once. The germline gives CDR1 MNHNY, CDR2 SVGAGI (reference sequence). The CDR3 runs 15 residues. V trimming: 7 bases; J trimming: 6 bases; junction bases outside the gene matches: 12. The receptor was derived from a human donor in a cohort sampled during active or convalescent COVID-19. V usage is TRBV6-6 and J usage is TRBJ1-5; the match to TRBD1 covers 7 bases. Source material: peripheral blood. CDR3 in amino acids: CASIRRTGEGQPQHF. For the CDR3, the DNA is TGTGCCAGCATCCGACGCACAGGGGAAGGTCAGCCCCAGCATTTT.